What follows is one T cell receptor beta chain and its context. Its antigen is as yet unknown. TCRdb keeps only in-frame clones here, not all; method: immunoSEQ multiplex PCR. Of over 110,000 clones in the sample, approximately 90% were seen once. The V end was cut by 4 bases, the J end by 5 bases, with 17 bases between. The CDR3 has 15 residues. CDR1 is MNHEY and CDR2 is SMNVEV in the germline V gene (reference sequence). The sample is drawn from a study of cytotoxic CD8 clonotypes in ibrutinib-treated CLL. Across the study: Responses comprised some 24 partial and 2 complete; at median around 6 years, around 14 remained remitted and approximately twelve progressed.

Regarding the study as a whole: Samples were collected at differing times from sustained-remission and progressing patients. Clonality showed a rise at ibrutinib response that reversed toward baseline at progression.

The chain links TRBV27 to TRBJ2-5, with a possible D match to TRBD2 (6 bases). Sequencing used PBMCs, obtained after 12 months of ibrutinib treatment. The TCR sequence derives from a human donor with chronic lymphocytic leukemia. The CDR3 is CASSSQYGSIETQYF. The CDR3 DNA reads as TGTGCCAGCAGTTCCCAGTACGGGAGCATTGAGACCCAGTACTTC.